This T cell receptor beta chain was sequenced for a study of cytomegalovirus exposure and HLA in healthy donors. The PCR contained 60 Vbeta and 13 Jbeta primers. The data were produced by immunoSEQ multiplex PCR, yet TCRdb's version contains in-frame clones alone and is incomplete. The table records 150,000 to 200,000 clones, approximately 77% of them present only once. V shed 10 bases and J 6 bases; nucleotides not matched to a gene: 6. CDR3 length: 13 amino acids. CDR1 ENHRY and CDR2 SYGVKD come from the germline V gene. The count of this clone is one. Sequenced sample: PBMCs. The receptor was derived from a man aged 35 to 55 in good health and CMV-seropositive. The chain employs TRBV10-3 and TRBJ1-2; 12 bases line up with TRBD1. The CDR3 DNA reads as TGTGCCACCCCGGGACAGGGGGCGCATGGCTACACCTTC. As protein: CATPGQGAHGYTF.